This T cell receptor beta chain was sequenced for a study of CD8 T cells in ankylosing spondylitis. Study-level points and caveats: Disease-associated clones were reportedly significantly overrepresented in matched ankylosing spondylitis synovial fluid. Eight highly homologous variants formed a TCR beta motif that appeared characteristic of ankylosing spondylitis blood. A number of the motif variants had already been described in reactive arthritis synovial fluid and blood.

Per germline, CDR1 MNHNS and CDR2 SASEGT. The CDR3 spans 15 residues. The ends were cut back, 6 bases at V and 2 bases at J, with 16 bases in the middle. Quantitative barcoded 5'-RACE was used to prepare TCR beta libraries. Each CDR3 protein gets one entry after TCRdb re-called the 5' RACE reads with MiXCR. Among about 250,000 distinct CDR3 sequences listed, around 25% were seen once. Ten or more counts support this clonotype. The antigen remains unidentified. The sequence came from a male donor with ankylosing spondylitis or in good health (not recorded which). Sequencing input: blood, either unsorted or a sorted T cell fraction (not recorded which). V and J are TRBV6-1 and TRBJ2-5; D not certain. Here the CDR3 reads CASRVNAYQQETQYF. In DNA form, the CDR3 reads TGTGCCAGCAGAGTAAACGCTTACCAACAAGAGACCCAGTACTTC.